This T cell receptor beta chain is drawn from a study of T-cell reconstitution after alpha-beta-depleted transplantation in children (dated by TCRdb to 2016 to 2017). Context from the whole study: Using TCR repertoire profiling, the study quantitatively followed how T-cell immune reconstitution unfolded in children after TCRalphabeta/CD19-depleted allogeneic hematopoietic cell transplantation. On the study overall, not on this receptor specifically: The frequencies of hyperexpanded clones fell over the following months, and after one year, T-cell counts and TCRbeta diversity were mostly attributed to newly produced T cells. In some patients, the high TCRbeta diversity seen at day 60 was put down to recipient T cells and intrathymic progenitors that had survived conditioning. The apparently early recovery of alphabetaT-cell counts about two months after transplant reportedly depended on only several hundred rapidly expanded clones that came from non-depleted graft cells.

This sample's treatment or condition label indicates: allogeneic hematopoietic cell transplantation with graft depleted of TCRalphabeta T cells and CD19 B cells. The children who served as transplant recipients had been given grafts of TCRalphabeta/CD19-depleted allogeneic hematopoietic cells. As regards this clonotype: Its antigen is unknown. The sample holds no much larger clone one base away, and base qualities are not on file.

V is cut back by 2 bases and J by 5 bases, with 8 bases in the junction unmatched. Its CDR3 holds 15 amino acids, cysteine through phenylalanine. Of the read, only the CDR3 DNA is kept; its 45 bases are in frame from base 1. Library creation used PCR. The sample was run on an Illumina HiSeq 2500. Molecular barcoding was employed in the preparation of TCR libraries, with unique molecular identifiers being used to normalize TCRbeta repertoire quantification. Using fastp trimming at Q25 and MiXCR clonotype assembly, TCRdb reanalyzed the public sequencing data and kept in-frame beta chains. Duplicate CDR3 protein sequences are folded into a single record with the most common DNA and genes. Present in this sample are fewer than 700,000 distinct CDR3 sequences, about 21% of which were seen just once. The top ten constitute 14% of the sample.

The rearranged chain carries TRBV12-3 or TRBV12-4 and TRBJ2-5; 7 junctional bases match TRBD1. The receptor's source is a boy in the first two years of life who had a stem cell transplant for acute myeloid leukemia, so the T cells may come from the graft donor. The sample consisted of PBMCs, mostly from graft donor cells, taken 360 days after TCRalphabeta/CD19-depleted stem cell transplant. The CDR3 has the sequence CASSLTDTRGETQYF. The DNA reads TGTGCCAGCAGTTTAACCGACACCAGGGGGGAGACCCAGTACTTC.